A single sample is the source of the 27 T cell receptor beta chains below, sequenced in a study of cytomegalovirus exposure and HLA in healthy donors. PCR amplification relied on 60 Vbeta primers (plus 13 Jbeta primers). Some clones are missing from TCRdb's copy, which holds only in-frame ones; the method was immunoSEQ multiplex PCR. The sample has more than 85,000 clones; around three quarters are singletons. Material: PBMCs. These receptors originate from a female donor in good health and CMV-seropositive.

The chain is built from TRBV27 and TRBJ1-5; D unclear. V shed 6 bases and J shed 9 bases, with 9 bases lying between them. This CDR3 comprises 11 residues. Germline values: CDR1 MNHEY, CDR2 SMNVEV (reference sequence). The chain's CDR3 is CASSPLAPQHF. Here the CDR3 DNA reads TGTGCCAGCAGCCCCTTAGCGCCCCAGCATTTT.

Comments on this clone: One end of the junction varies from germline; a read error may be responsible. V and J are TRBV20-1 and TRBJ1-2; 8 positions match TRBD1. The CDR3 has 11 amino acids. CDR1 and CDR2 (germline): DFQATT, SNEGSKA (reference sequence). CDR3 residues: CSVRQGYGYTF. The DNA of the CDR3 is TGCAGTGTTAGACAGGGGTATGGCTACACCTTC.

The chain is built from TRBV27 and TRBJ2-4; possible D gene TRBD2, 6 bases. Germline values: CDR1 MNHEY, CDR2 SMNVEV (reference sequence). There are 12 residues in the CDR3. Trimming cost V 6 bases and J 8 bases, with 11 bases left between them. The CDR3 bases are TGTGCCAGCAGCATCGGCGGGGACATTCAGTACTTC. This sequence encodes CASSIGGDIQYF.

Comment on this clone: A junction boundary mismatches the germline segment, possibly from a read error. The chain combines TRBV5-1 with TRBJ2-4; TRBD1 matches 9 bases. This CDR3 is 16 amino acids long. The V gene's germline CDR1 is SGHRS and CDR2 YFSETQ. The CDR3 sequence: CASSPQGAQAKNSQYF. The CDR3 coding sequence is TGCGCCAGCAGCCCACAGGGGGCCCAAGCCAAAAACAGTCAGTACTTC. Full variable domain (rest looked up from reference TRBV5-1 and TRBJ2-4): KAGVTQTPRYLIKTRGQQVTLSCSPISGHRSVSWYQQTPGQGLQFLFEYFSETQRNKGNFPGRFSGRQFSNSRSEMNVSTLELGDSALYLCASSPQGAQAKNSQYFGAGTRLSVL.

The chain is built from TRBV5-4 and TRBJ1-2, with 7 nucleotides matching TRBD1. Trimming removed 2 bases from V and 6 bases from J; junction bases left unmatched: 4. The CDR3 extends over 13 amino acids. CDR1 is SGHNT, CDR2 YYREEE, per germline (reference sequence). The CDR3 sequence: CASSFSQGDGYTF. DNA for the CDR3: TGTGCCAGCAGCTTCAGCCAGGGGGATGGCTACACCTTC.

This chain links TRBV6-5 with TRBJ1-2; 7 bases line up with TRBD1. J lost 7 bases, V lost 6 bases, and 11 bases had no gene match. Germline loops: CDR1 MNHEY, CDR2 SVGAGI. This CDR3 has 14 residues. This chain's CDR3 is CASRGRDRERGYTF. The CDR3, as DNA: TGTGCCAGCAGGGGCCGAGACAGGGAGCGTGGCTACACCTTC.

The chain carries TRBV12-5 and TRBJ1-5; TRBD1 might be the D (5 bases). Germline-derived CDR1 and CDR2 are LGHNT and FRNRAP. V was pared by 2 bases and J by 6 bases, with 11 bases between. The CDR3 loop spans 14 amino acids. The CDR3 reads CASGLQGFGQPQHF. The CDR3 coding sequence is TGTGCTAGTGGTTTGCAGGGATTTGGTCAGCCCCAGCATTTT.

V usage is TRBV7-2 and J usage is TRBJ2-5, with D tentatively TRBD1 (6 bases). The end of the DNA fits TRBJ2-7 better, so the J call may be wrong. Germline CDR1 and CDR2: SGHTA and FQGNSA. This CDR3 is 15 amino acids long. The CDR3 reads CASSSQTGTTYEQYF. The DNA of the CDR3 is TGTGCCAGCAGCTCACAAACCGGGACAACATACGAGCAGTACTTC.

The V gene is TRBV30, the J gene TRBJ2-5, with TRBD1 matching over 7 bases. V dropped 7 bases and J dropped 4; count of bases not matched to a gene: 15. The CDR3 contains 15 residues. The germline CDR1 and CDR2 sequences are GTSNPN and SVGIG (reference sequence). CDR3 in amino acids: CAYSKAGGGGETQYF. The DNA for the CDR3 is TGTGCCTATTCAAAAGCAGGGGGTGGGGGAGAGACCCAGTACTTC. The entire variable domain, with the rest obtained from reference TRBV30 and TRBJ2-5, is as follows: SQTIHQWPATLVQPVGSPLSLECTVEGTSNPNLYWYRQAAGRGLQLLFYSVGIGQISSEVPQNLSASRPQDRQFILSSKKLLLSDSGFYLCAYSKAGGGGETQYFGPGTRLLVL.

V is TRBV4-2 and J is TRBJ2-7, with D hard to call. The CDR3 is made up of 13 amino acids. Germline lookup yields CDR1 LGHNA and CDR2 YNFKEQ. Trimming removed 2 bases at V and 3 bases at J, with 8 bases between. The CDR3 bases are TGTGCCAGCAGCCAATCGGTAAACTACGAGCAGTACTTC. Protein sequence: CASSQSVNYEQYF.

The chain recombines TRBV10-2 with TRBJ1-4, with a tentative D call TRBD1 (6 bases). There are 11 residues in the CDR3. The germline CDR1 and CDR2 sequences are WSHSY and SAAADI. V was cut by 6 bases and J by 8 bases, with 7 bases left in between. The DNA of the CDR3 is TGCGCCAGCAGGAGGGGGGAAAAACTGTTTTTT. Amino acid sequence: CASRRGEKLFF.

In this sample, this clone turned up once. The rearrangement joins TRBV12-5 to TRBJ1-2; 9 nucleotides align to TRBD1. Germline-derived CDR1 and CDR2 are LGHNT and FRNRAP. The V segment lost 1 base and the J segment 7 bases; nucleotides outside the gene matches: 4. The CDR3 has 14 amino acids. In DNA, the CDR3 is TGTGCTAGTGGTTTGGGACAGGGGGTGGGTGGCTACACCTTC. Encoded protein: CASGLGQGVGGYTF.

The chain couples TRBV18 to TRBJ1-2, with D tentatively TRBD1 (6 bases). From germline, CDR1 is KGHSH and CDR2 LQKENI. The CDR3 covers 15 residues. V lost 3 bases, J lost 8 bases, and 19 bases lay in between. The CDR3, as DNA: TGTGCCAGCTCACCCCTAAAGGGGGGGATGGACGGCTACACCTTC. It specifies CASSPLKGGMDGYTF.

The CDR3 DNA is TGTGCCAGTAGTATTCCCAGGGGGGACGGCTACACCTTC. Translating gives CASSIPRGDGYTF. The V call is TRBV19, the J call TRBJ1-2, with 7 bases aligning to TRBD1. The CDR3 has 13 amino acids. After removal of 3 bases from V and 8 bases from J, the junction contained 6 bases not matched to a gene. The germline V gene encodes CDR1 LNHDA and CDR2 SQIVND (reference sequence).

The chain joins TRBV6-4 to TRBJ2-1; 9 bases match TRBD2. There are 15 residues in the CDR3. Germline CDR1 reads MRHNA; CDR2 reads SNTAGT. J was trimmed by 0 bases and V by 6 bases; bases with no gene match: 3. The CDR3 DNA follows: TGTGCCAGCAGGACGACTAGCGGCTCCTACAATGAGCAGTTCTTC. It is translated as CASRTTSGSYNEQFF.

This chain joins TRBV12-2 and TRBJ1-6. TRBV12-2 is labeled a pseudogene. The CDR3 has 15 residues. The CDR3 spells CASRLVGGDGSPLHF. The CDR3 DNA is TGTGCAAGTCGCTTAGTGGGGGGGGACGGTTCACCCCTCCACTTT.

V is TRBV11-2 and J is TRBJ2-3; the match to TRBD2 covers 12 bases. The trim removed 5 bases at V and 5 bases at J, leaving 11 bases unmatched. The CDR3 extends over 17 amino acids. CDR1 and CDR2 (germline): SGHAT, FQNNGV. The CDR3 sequence is CASSVLTSGSTQDTQYF. The CDR3 nucleotides read TGTGCCAGCAGCGTATTGACTAGCGGGAGTACTCAAGATACGCAGTATTTT.

The chain joins TRBV6-1 to TRBJ1-2; a weak D match, TRBD1 (5 bases). This CDR3 is 14 amino acids long. The V gene's germline CDR1 is MNHNS and CDR2 SASEGT. V was trimmed by 6 bases and J by 4 bases, leaving 15 bases between them. In DNA form, the CDR3 reads TGTGCCAGCAGGATTGGACAAACCCCCTATGGCTACACCTTC. It specifies CASRIGQTPYGYTF.

This chain connects TRBV6-4 to TRBJ2-7; 9 nucleotides match TRBD2. V was clipped by 2 bases and J by 5 bases; unmatched bases: 7. The CDR3 spans 15 residues. Germline V gene sequence: CDR1 MRHNA, CDR2 SNTAGT. CDR3 sequence (DNA): TGTGCCAGCAGTGACAGAGACGGCGGGAGGGACGAGCAGTACTTC. Translated: CASSDRDGGRDEQYF.

This chain connects TRBV25-1 to TRBJ2-5; maybe TRBD2 (6 bases). CDR1 MGHDK and CDR2 SYGVNS come from the germline V gene. This CDR3 contains 16 residues. The V and J ends lost 6 bases and 7 bases respectively, with 24 bases between them. Here the CDR3 DNA reads TGTGCCAGCAGCCCCGGGGTGACTAGTCCTAGAGGGACCCAGTACTTC. It is translated as CASSPGVTSPRGTQYF.

The chain is built from TRBV19 and TRBJ2-3, with D possibly being TRBD2 (6 bases). This CDR3 spans 13 amino acids. Germline loops: CDR1 LNHDA, CDR2 SQIVND (reference sequence). Deletions cut 4 bases from V and 4 bases from J, with 9 bases between. Here the CDR3 DNA reads TGTGCCAGTAGTACGGGACTCGCAGATACGCAGTATTTT. Translation: CASSTGLADTQYF.

V usage is TRBV5-1 and J usage is TRBJ2-1; D gene uncertain. Between the trimmed V and J ends, which lost 4 bases and 9 bases, there was a span of 17 bases. The CDR3 contains 14 residues. CDR1 is SGHRS and CDR2 is YFSETQ in the germline V gene. CDR3 region: CASSPREVESEQFF. In nucleotides, the CDR3 is TGCGCCAGCAGCCCCCGCGAGGTAGAGAGTGAGCAGTTCTTC.

This clone was seen once. The chain recombines TRBV27 with TRBJ2-5; tentative D call: TRBD1 (6 bases). V was trimmed by 5 bases and J by 9 bases, leaving 16 bases between them. Germline V gene sequence: CDR1 MNHEY, CDR2 SMNVEV (reference sequence). The CDR3 has 13 residues. The CDR3 DNA follows: TGTGCCAGCAGTCCTACAGGGAAAGGGGCCCAGTACTTC. Its translation: CASSPTGKGAQYF.

The chain is built from TRBV18 and TRBJ2-2; D possibly corresponds to TRBD2 (5 bases). CDR1 is KGHSH and CDR2 is LQKENI in the germline V gene. This CDR3 has 13 amino acids. V lost 8 bases and J lost 4, with 11 bases in between. The CDR3: CASARDATGELFF. The DNA for the CDR3 is TGTGCCAGCGCCCGGGATGCCACCGGGGAGCTGTTTTTT.

This clone was seen a handful of times. The gene calls are TRBV6-5 and TRBJ1-5; D is undetermined. Between the trimmed V and J ends, which lost 8 bases and 3 bases, there was a span of 11 bases. The CDR3 length is 13 residues. From germline, CDR1 is MNHEY and CDR2 SVGAGI. CDR3 coding DNA: TGTGCCAGCCCCGTGCAGGTCAATCAGCCCCAGCATTTT. Protein product: CASPVQVNQPQHF.

The V gene is TRBV27, the J gene TRBJ2-7, with TRBD1 identical over 7 bases. The length of the CDR3 is 13 residues. J was trimmed by 3 bases and V by 3 bases; bases with no gene match: 2. Germline loops: CDR1 MNHEY, CDR2 SMNVEV (reference sequence). The CDR3 reads CASSFGQVYEQYF. Here the CDR3 DNA reads TGTGCCAGCAGTTTCGGACAGGTCTACGAGCAGTACTTC.

This clone has a handful of counts. CDR3 DNA sequence: TGTGCCAGCAGAATCAGAGGAGTAGTCGACAATCAGCCCCAGCATTTT. Translated, it gives CASRIRGVVDNQPQHF. This chain uses TRBV27 with TRBJ1-5; no reliable D call. Germline assignment: CDR1 MNHEY and CDR2 SMNVEV (reference sequence). CDR3 length: 16 amino acids. The V gene lost 6 bases and the J gene lost 3 bases, with 18 bases spanning the gap.